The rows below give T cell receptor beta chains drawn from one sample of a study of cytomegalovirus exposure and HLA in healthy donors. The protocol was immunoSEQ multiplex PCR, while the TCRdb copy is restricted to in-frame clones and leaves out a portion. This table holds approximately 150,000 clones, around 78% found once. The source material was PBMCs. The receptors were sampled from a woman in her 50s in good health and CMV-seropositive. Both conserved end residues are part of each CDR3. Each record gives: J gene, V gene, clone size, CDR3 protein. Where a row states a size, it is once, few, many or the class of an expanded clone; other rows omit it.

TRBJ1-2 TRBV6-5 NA CASSGKPGGYTF
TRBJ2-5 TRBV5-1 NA CASSLGAETQYF
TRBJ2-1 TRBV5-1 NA CASSLGASAYNEQFF
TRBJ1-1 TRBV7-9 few CSSSSLLRGLGQNTEAFF
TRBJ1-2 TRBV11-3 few CASTRGTGGVDYGYTF
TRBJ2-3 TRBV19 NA CASSISRTATSTDTQYF
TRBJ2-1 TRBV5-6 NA CASSLFLAGGRDEQFF
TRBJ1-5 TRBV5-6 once CASSWRGGGGNRNQPQHF
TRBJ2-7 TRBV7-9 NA CSSSGGDGGTSGTYEQYF
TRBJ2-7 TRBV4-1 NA CASSQEGQGSYEQYF
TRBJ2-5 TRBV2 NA CASRPTGQETQYF
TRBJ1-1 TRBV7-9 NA CASSLPGTVGLNTEAFF
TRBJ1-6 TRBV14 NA CASSQSGTPNSPLHF
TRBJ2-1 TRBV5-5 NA CASSLPGLAGQQFF
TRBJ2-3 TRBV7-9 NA CASSFLPAEVTDTQYF
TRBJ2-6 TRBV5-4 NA CASSSLAGAGANVLTF
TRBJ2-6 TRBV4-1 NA CASSHAVGTLPAVSGANVLTF
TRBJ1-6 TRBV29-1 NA CSVLETMGSPLHF
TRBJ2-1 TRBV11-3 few CASSPGGAGHNEQFF
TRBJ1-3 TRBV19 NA CASSPRTATGDTIYF
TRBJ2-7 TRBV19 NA CASSTTPTGERMYF
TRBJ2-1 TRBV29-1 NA CSSRTGGREQFF
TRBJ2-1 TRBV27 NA CASSLDWSRNEQFF
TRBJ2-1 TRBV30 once CAWSGVYNEQFF
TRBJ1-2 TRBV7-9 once CASSSDRTYYGYTF
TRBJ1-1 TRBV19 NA CASSMGGATEAFF
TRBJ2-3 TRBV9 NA CASSSFLANTDTQYF
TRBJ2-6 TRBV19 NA CASSIPVLGANVLTF
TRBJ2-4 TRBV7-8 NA CASSPNRIVAKNIQYF
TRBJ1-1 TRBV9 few CASSPQTGGAAFF
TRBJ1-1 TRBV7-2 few CASSLGQTDYTEAFF
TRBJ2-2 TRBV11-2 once CASSLGDRGTGELFF
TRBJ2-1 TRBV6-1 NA CASSEWIAGGYNEQFF
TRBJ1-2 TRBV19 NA CASKRDRGGVVDGYTF
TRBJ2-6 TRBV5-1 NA CASSPQSVASGANVLTF
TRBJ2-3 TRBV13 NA CASSCKTSGGTIWATDTQYF
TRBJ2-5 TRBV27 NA CASSPLAGGPETQYF
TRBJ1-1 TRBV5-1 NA CASSFDRGSTEAFF
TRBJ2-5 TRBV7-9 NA CASSFGQGFKRQYF
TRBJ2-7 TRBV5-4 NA CASSLFQGLHEQYF
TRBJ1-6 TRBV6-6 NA CASSQTGGARSPLHF
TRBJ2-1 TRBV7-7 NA CASSLTDYNEQFF